This T cell receptor (beta chain) was identified in a study of T-cell reconstitution after alpha-beta-depleted transplantation in children. Regarding the study as a whole: Some patients' high day-60 TCRbeta diversity was traced to surviving recipient T cells and thymic progenitors. By one year post-transplant, T-cell counts and diversity largely arose from T cells that were newly produced. In patients about two months after transplant, alpha-beta T cells reportedly arose from several hundred expanded graft clones.

A library of TCRbeta sequences, prepared with unique molecular identifiers, was generated. TCRdb processed the PCR reads anew with MiXCR; each CDR3 protein has one entry. The sample contains approximately 500,000 distinct CDR3 sequences, 10% to 13% of which appear only once. This clonotype has ten or more counts. Its matching antigen is unknown. The specimen comprised PBMCs, sampled before TCRalphabeta/CD19-depleted stem cell transplant. The clonotype originates from a child aged 2-15 years with inherited bone marrow failure, due to receive a stem cell transplant.

The CDR3 nucleotides are TGCAGCGCGTCTAGAGTTAGTCATGAGCAGTTCTTC. Translation: CSASRVSHEQFF. J is TRBJ2-1 and V is TRBV29-1; D gene unclear. This CDR3 contains 12 residues. The germline V and J ends were trimmed by 7 bases and 8 bases, with 15 bases remaining between them. Germline CDR1 reads SQVTM; CDR2 reads ANQGSEA.